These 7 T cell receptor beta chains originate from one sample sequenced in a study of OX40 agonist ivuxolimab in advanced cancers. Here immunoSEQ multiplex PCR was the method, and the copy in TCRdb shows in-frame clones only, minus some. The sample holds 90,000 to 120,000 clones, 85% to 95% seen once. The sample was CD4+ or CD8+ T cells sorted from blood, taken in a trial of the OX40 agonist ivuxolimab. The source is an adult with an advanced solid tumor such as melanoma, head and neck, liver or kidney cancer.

The CDR3: CAWSQDRGLGGYTF. The CDR3, as DNA: TGTGCCTGGAGCCAGGACAGGGGGCTTGGTGGCTACACCTTC. The gene calls are TRBV30 and TRBJ1-2; TRBD1 agrees at 11 bases. V lost 3 bases and J lost 7; bases outside the gene matches: 7. The CDR3 has 14 amino acids. Germline lookup yields CDR1 GTSNPN and CDR2 SVGIG (reference sequence).

Here the CDR3 DNA reads TGTGCCAGCTCACAAGCTAGCGCCGAAGGGGAGCAGTACTTC. It translates to CASSQASAEGEQYF. This sequence joins TRBV18 and TRBJ2-7; D is possibly TRBD2 (6 bases). Trimming left V 4 bases short and J 7 bases short, with 17 bases between. This CDR3 contains 14 residues. Germline loops: CDR1 KGHSH, CDR2 LQKENI. Complete variable domain (other parts from reference TRBV18 and TRBJ2-7): NAGVMQNPRHLVRRRGQEARLRCSPMKGHSHVYWYRQLPEEGLKFMVYLQKENIIDESGMPKERFSAEFPKEGPSILRIQQVVRGDSAAYFCASSQASAEGEQYFGPGTRLTVT.

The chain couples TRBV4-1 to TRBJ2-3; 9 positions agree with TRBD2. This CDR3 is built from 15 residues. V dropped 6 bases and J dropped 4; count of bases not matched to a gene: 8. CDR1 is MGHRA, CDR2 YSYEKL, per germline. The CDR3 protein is CASRRGLARADTQYF. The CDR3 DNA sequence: TGCGCCAGCAGACGTGGACTAGCGAGGGCAGATACGCAGTATTTT.

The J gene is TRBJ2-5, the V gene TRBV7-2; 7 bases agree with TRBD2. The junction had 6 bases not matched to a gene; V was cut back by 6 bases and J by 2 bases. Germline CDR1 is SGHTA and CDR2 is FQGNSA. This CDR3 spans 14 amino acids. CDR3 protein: CASSSSGVQETQYF. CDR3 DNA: TGTGCCAGCAGTTCGAGCGGGGTACAAGAGACCCAGTACTTC.

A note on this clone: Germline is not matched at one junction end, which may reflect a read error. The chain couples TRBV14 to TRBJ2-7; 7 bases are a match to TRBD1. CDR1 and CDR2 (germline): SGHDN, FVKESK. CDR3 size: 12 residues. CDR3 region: CASSPLSGTEFF. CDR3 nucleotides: TGTGCCAGCAGCCCTTTATCCGGGACAGAATTCTTC.

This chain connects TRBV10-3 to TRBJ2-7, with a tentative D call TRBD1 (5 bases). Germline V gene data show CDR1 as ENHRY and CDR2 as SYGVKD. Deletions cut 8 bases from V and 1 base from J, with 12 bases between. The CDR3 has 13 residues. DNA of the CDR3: TGTGCCATCTTTCACGACAGTTCCTACGAGCAGTACTTC. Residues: CAIFHDSSYEQYF.

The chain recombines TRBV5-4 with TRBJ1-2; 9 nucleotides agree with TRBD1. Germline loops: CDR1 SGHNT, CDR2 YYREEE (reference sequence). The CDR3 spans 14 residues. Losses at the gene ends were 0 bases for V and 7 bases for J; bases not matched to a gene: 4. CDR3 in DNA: TGTGCCAGCAGCTTGGGCGTGACAGGGGGTGGCTACACCTTC. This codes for CASSLGVTGGGYTF.